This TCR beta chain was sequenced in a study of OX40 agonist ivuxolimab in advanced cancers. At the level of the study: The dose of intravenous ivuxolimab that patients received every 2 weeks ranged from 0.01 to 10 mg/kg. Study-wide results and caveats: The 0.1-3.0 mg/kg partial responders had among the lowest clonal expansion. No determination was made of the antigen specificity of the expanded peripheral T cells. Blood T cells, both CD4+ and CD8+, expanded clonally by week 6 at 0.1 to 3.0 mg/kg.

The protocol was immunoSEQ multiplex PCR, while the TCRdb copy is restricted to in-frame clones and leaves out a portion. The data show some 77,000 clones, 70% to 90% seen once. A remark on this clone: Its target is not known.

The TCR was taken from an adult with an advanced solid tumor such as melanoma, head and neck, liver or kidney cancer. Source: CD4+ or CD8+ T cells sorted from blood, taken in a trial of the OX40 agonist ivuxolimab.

CDR3 loop: CASSEGAGASGEQFF. In DNA form, the CDR3 reads TGTGCCAGCAGTGAAGGGGCGGGGGCCTCGGGGGAGCAGTTCTTC. The rearrangement uses TRBV2 and TRBJ2-1, with TRBD2 as a possible D gene (7 bases). Trimming stripped 1 base from V and 10 bases from J, with 17 bases between. Germline lookup yields CDR1 SNHLY and CDR2 FYNNEI. This CDR3 comprises 15 residues.